This is a list of T cell receptor beta chains from one sample in a study of CD8 T cells in Susac syndrome. MiXCR was run by TCRdb on the immunoSEQ multiplex PCR reads, yielding one entry per CDR3 protein. This table has 73,000 or so distinct CDR3 sequences, about 94% appearing once. Sample: CD8+ T cells from PBMCs. All receptors derive from a human donor with multiple sclerosis. Both conserved end residues are part of each CDR3. D genes are given only for firm matches. The size field is filled for only some rows; it gives once, few, many or a size class.

d_gene: NA
j_gene: TRBJ1-6
abundance: NA
v_gene: TRBV27
CDR3nt: TGTGCCAGCATGGTTTGGGAGAATAATTCACCCCTCCACTTT
CDR3aa: CASMVWENNSPLHF

d_gene: NA
j_gene: TRBJ2-3
abundance: NA
v_gene: TRBV7-9
CDR3nt: TGTGCCAGCAGCTCCGACTGGGATCAGGATACGCAGTATTTT
CDR3aa: CASSSDWDQDTQYF

d_gene: NA
j_gene: TRBJ2-7
abundance: NA
v_gene: TRBV30
CDR3nt: TGTGCCTGGAGGAGTTCTAACTCCTACGAGCAGTACTTC
CDR3aa: CAWRSSNSYEQYF

d_gene: NA
j_gene: TRBJ2-1
abundance: NA
v_gene: TRBV9
CDR3nt: TGTGCCAGCAGCGTAGTACAGTTCGGTGAGCAGTTCTTC
CDR3aa: CASSVVQFGEQFF

d_gene: TRBD1
j_gene: TRBJ2-7
abundance: NA
v_gene: TRBV27
CDR3nt: TGTGCCAGCAGTTTAAGACAGGGCTTCTACGAGCAGTACTTC
CDR3aa: CASSLRQGFYEQYF

d_gene: TRBD2
j_gene: TRBJ2-1
abundance: NA
v_gene: TRBV20-1
CDR3nt: TGCAGTGCTAGACTAGCGGGGGGCTACAATGAGCAGTTCTTC
CDR3aa: CSARLAGGYNEQFF

d_gene: NA
j_gene: TRBJ2-3
abundance: NA
v_gene: TRBV7-9
CDR3nt: TGTGCCAGCAGCTTAAACGCGGGCACAGATACGCAGTATTTT
CDR3aa: CASSLNAGTDTQYF

d_gene: NA
j_gene: TRBJ1-1
abundance: NA
v_gene: TRBV5-4
CDR3nt: TGTGCCAGCGGCCGCGTTCCTCAAGCTTTCTTT
CDR3aa: CASGRVPQAFF

d_gene: NA
j_gene: TRBJ2-5
abundance: NA
v_gene: TRBV7-9
CDR3nt: TGTGCCAGCAGCCCTCAGAGACGGGGGCAGGAGACCCAGTACTTC
CDR3aa: CASSPQRRGQETQYF

d_gene: NA
j_gene: TRBJ2-5
abundance: NA
v_gene: TRBV5-1
CDR3nt: TGCGCCAGCAGCTTGGACTTACAGGAGGAGACCCAGTACTTC
CDR3aa: CASSLDLQEETQYF

d_gene: NA
j_gene: TRBJ2-5
abundance: NA
v_gene: TRBV6-1
CDR3nt: TGTGCCAGCAGTGATTTAGGTACACAAGAGACCCAGTACTTC
CDR3aa: CASSDLGTQETQYF

d_gene: TRBD1
j_gene: TRBJ1-2
abundance: NA
v_gene: TRBV5-1
CDR3nt: TGCGCCAGCTCGGGACAGGGAGTTAACCGCGGCTACACCTTC
CDR3aa: CASSGQGVNRGYTF

d_gene: TRBD2
j_gene: TRBJ2-1
abundance: NA
v_gene: TRBV7-9
CDR3nt: TGTGCCAGCAGCTCGGGACTAGCGGAATACAATGAGCAGTTCTTC
CDR3aa: CASSSGLAEYNEQFF

d_gene: NA
j_gene: TRBJ2-5
abundance: NA
v_gene: TRBV14
CDR3nt: TGTGCCAGCAGCACAGATATGGAAGAGACCCAGTACTTC
CDR3aa: CASSTDMEETQYF

d_gene: TRBD1
j_gene: TRBJ2-5
abundance: NA
v_gene: TRBV12-3/TRBV12-4
CDR3nt: TGTGCCAGCGGGGACAGACAAGAGACCCAGTACTTC
CDR3aa: CASGDRQETQYF

d_gene: NA
j_gene: TRBJ1-2
abundance: NA
v_gene: TRBV7-9
CDR3nt: TGTGCCAGCAGCCTCCCCGGGAACTATGGCTACACCTTC
CDR3aa: CASSLPGNYGYTF

d_gene: NA
j_gene: TRBJ1-1
abundance: NA
v_gene: TRBV12-3/TRBV12-4
CDR3nt: TGTGCCAGCAATATCAATGTAAGGAACACTGAAGCTTTCTTT
CDR3aa: CASNINVRNTEAFF

d_gene: NA
j_gene: TRBJ2-7
abundance: NA
v_gene: TRBV27
CDR3nt: TGTGCCAGCAGTTTTATAGGGCAGGCCTACGAGCAGTACTTC
CDR3aa: CASSFIGQAYEQYF

d_gene: TRBD2
j_gene: TRBJ2-7
abundance: NA
v_gene: TRBV29-1
CDR3nt: TGCAGCGTTGAAGATCCAGCGGGGGGATCCTACGAGCAGTACTTC
CDR3aa: CSVEDPAGGSYEQYF

d_gene: NA
j_gene: TRBJ1-1
abundance: NA
v_gene: TRBV6-1
CDR3nt: TGTGCCAGCAGTGAAAGTGGAGGGATGAGGCCTGAAGCTTTCTTT
CDR3aa: CASSESGGMRPEAFF

d_gene: NA
j_gene: TRBJ2-1
abundance: NA
v_gene: TRBV19
CDR3nt: TGTGCCAGTAGTATTGGGCAGGGTCTATCTAATGAGCAGTTCTTC
CDR3aa: CASSIGQGLSNEQFF

d_gene: NA
j_gene: TRBJ1-1
abundance: NA
v_gene: TRBV3-1
CDR3nt: TGTGCCAGCACCTACCGAGGGAACACTGAAGCTTTCTTT
CDR3aa: CASTYRGNTEAFF

d_gene: TRBD1
j_gene: TRBJ2-7
abundance: NA
v_gene: TRBV23-1
CDR3nt: TGCGCCAGCAGAAAAGGACAGGGGACCATCTACGAGCAGTACTTC
CDR3aa: CASRKGQGTIYEQYF

d_gene: NA
j_gene: TRBJ2-7
abundance: NA
v_gene: TRBV20-1
CDR3nt: TGCAGTGCTAGAGTCGGGGACCCTCTGACCTTAGCCTCCTACGAGCAGTACTTC
CDR3aa: CSARVGDPLTLASYEQYF

d_gene: NA
j_gene: TRBJ2-1
abundance: NA
v_gene: TRBV6-2/TRBV6-3
CDR3nt: TGTGCCAGCAGCCCCCACTATGAGCAGTTCTTC
CDR3aa: CASSPHYEQFF

d_gene: NA
j_gene: TRBJ2-7
abundance: once
v_gene: TRBV4-3
CDR3nt: TGCGCCAGCAGCCAAGATCATTCCTCCTACGAGCAGTACTTC
CDR3aa: CASSQDHSSYEQYF

d_gene: NA
j_gene: TRBJ2-7
abundance: NA
v_gene: TRBV27
CDR3nt: TGTGCCAGCAGTTCGCGAACCGGGAGTTCCTACGAGCAGTACTTC
CDR3aa: CASSSRTGSSYEQYF

d_gene: NA
j_gene: TRBJ2-7
abundance: NA
v_gene: TRBV18
CDR3nt: TGTGCCAGCTCACCACCGAGGCAGGGGAGCTCCTACGAGCAGTACTTC
CDR3aa: CASSPPRQGSSYEQYF

d_gene: NA
j_gene: TRBJ2-7
abundance: NA
v_gene: TRBV6-5
CDR3nt: TGTGCCAGCAGATCAGGATCCTCCTACGAGCAGTACTTC
CDR3aa: CASRSGSSYEQYF

d_gene: NA
j_gene: TRBJ1-2
abundance: NA
v_gene: TRBV3-1
CDR3nt: TGTGCCAGCAGCCTCCCCGGGATTCGGGGCTACACCTTC
CDR3aa: CASSLPGIRGYTF

d_gene: TRBD1
j_gene: TRBJ2-5
abundance: once
v_gene: TRBV23-1
CDR3nt: TGCGCCAGCAGTCACCTTACAGGGGGGGAGACCCAGTACTTC
CDR3aa: CASSHLTGGETQYF

d_gene: NA
j_gene: TRBJ2-1
abundance: NA
v_gene: TRBV11-1
CDR3nt: TGTGCCAGCAGCTTAGACGTAAGTGAGCAGTTCTTC
CDR3aa: CASSLDVSEQFF

d_gene: NA
j_gene: TRBJ2-6
abundance: NA
v_gene: TRBV11-2
CDR3nt: TGTGCCAGCAGCTTAGTCGGACCGGGGGCTGGGGCCAACGTCCTGACTTTC
CDR3aa: CASSLVGPGAGANVLTF

d_gene: TRBD2
j_gene: TRBJ2-7
abundance: NA
v_gene: TRBV7-9
CDR3nt: TGTGCCAGCAGCTCGTGGGGGAGTAGTAGCGGGAGCTCCTACGAGCAGTACTTC
CDR3aa: CASSSWGSSSGSSYEQYF

d_gene: TRBD2
j_gene: TRBJ2-5
abundance: NA
v_gene: TRBV7-8
CDR3nt: TGTGCCAGCAGCTCCCGACTAGCTCAAGAGACCCAGTACTTC
CDR3aa: CASSSRLAQETQYF

d_gene: NA
j_gene: TRBJ2-3
abundance: NA
v_gene: TRBV7-9
CDR3nt: TGTGCCAGCAGCCCCCCCTTGGGGCGGCCAGATACGCAGTATTTT
CDR3aa: CASSPPLGRPDTQYF

d_gene: NA
j_gene: TRBJ2-1
abundance: NA
v_gene: TRBV7-9
CDR3nt: TGTGCCAGCAGCTTAGCTGGGGAGCAGTTCTTC
CDR3aa: CASSLAGEQFF

d_gene: NA
j_gene: TRBJ1-4
abundance: NA
v_gene: TRBV7-9
CDR3nt: TGTGCCAGCAGCCCCTCGCAGAATGAAAAACTGTTTTTT
CDR3aa: CASSPSQNEKLFF

d_gene: TRBD1
j_gene: TRBJ1-2
abundance: NA
v_gene: TRBV6-5
CDR3nt: TGTGCCAGCAGTTACTCGAAAGGGGGCGGGAACTCTGGCTACACCTTC
CDR3aa: CASSYSKGGGNSGYTF

d_gene: TRBD2
j_gene: TRBJ2-3
abundance: once
v_gene: TRBV11-2
CDR3nt: TGTGCCTTTAGGGGGCGACTAGCGGTTACAGATACGCAGTATTTT
CDR3aa: CAFRGRLAVTDTQYF

d_gene: NA
j_gene: TRBJ2-3
abundance: NA
v_gene: TRBV5-4
CDR3nt: TGTGCCACCACCAAGTTCGATACGCAGTATTTT
CDR3aa: CATTKFDTQYF

d_gene: TRBD2
j_gene: TRBJ2-1
abundance: once
v_gene: TRBV19
CDR3nt: TGTGCCAGTAGTATAGGCGGGGGGTACAATGAGCAGTTCTTC
CDR3aa: CASSIGGGYNEQFF

d_gene: TRBD2
j_gene: TRBJ2-3
abundance: NA
v_gene: TRBV6-6
CDR3nt: TGTGCCAGCAACCAAGCGGGAGGGTTGGACGGAGATACGCAGTATTTT
CDR3aa: CASNQAGGLDGDTQYF

d_gene: NA
j_gene: TRBJ2-7
abundance: NA
v_gene: TRBV7-9
CDR3nt: TGTGCCAGCAGTTCCGCCGGGACCCCCTACGAGCAGTACTTC
CDR3aa: CASSSAGTPYEQYF

d_gene: NA
j_gene: TRBJ2-7
abundance: NA
v_gene: TRBV12-3/TRBV12-4
CDR3nt: TGTGCCAGCAGTTTAAGACATCCCTACGAGCAGTACTTC
CDR3aa: CASSLRHPYEQYF

d_gene: NA
j_gene: TRBJ2-7
abundance: once
v_gene: TRBV13
CDR3nt: TGTGCCAGCAGCTTAGGCGGCCCTATAGGCTCCTACGAGCAGTACTTC
CDR3aa: CASSLGGPIGSYEQYF

d_gene: NA
j_gene: TRBJ2-7
abundance: NA
v_gene: TRBV29-1
CDR3nt: TGCAGCGTTGCTGACAGTTCTTCCTACGAGCAGTACTTC
CDR3aa: CSVADSSSYEQYF

d_gene: NA
j_gene: TRBJ1-2
abundance: NA
v_gene: TRBV7-9
CDR3nt: TGTGCCAGCAGCTTATCGACGGGGCGCGACTATGGCTACACCTTC
CDR3aa: CASSLSTGRDYGYTF

d_gene: TRBD2
j_gene: TRBJ2-7
abundance: once
v_gene: TRBV9
CDR3nt: TGTGCCAGCAGCCCCCCGACTTCGCGGGGGATCTCCTACGAGCAGTACTTC
CDR3aa: CASSPPTSRGISYEQYF

d_gene: TRBD2
j_gene: TRBJ2-1
abundance: NA
v_gene: TRBV29-1
CDR3nt: TGCAGCGTTGAGGGACGGGAGGGCCCATCTAGGGACAATGAGCAGTTCTTC
CDR3aa: CSVEGREGPSRDNEQFF

d_gene: NA
j_gene: TRBJ2-1
abundance: NA
v_gene: TRBV19
CDR3nt: TGTGCCAGTAGTTCCCGGGACCTGAGCTCCTACAATGAGCAGTTCTTC
CDR3aa: CASSSRDLSSYNEQFF

d_gene: NA
j_gene: TRBJ1-1
abundance: once
v_gene: TRBV12-3/TRBV12-4
CDR3nt: TGTGCCAGCAACCGATACGCCGAATCGGAAGCTTTCTTT
CDR3aa: CASNRYAESEAFF